The present T cell receptor (beta chain) was sequenced within a study of blood T cell repertoires in COVID-19. Study-wide background: PBMCs, B-cell-depleted T cells, or T cells were the source of the cDNA or gDNA that made up the material.

TCRdb's table, derived via immunoSEQ multiplex PCR, lists solely in-frame clones and lacks some. The sample records fewer than 200,000 clones, roughly 84% being singletons. This CDR3 contains 16 residues. Germline loops: CDR1 SGHKS, CDR2 YYEKEE (reference sequence). The V gene end was trimmed by 4 bases and the J gene end by 9 bases; junction bases not matched to a gene: 12. What was sequenced was PBMCs or T cells enriched from blood (not recorded which). This sequence was found in a woman in her 30s who had been exposed to COVID-19. The genes are TRBV5-5 and TRBJ1-6; 8 nucleotides align to TRBD1. The CDR3 DNA sequence: TGTGCCAGCAGCGCTAGTCCAGGGGGCTTAATTTCACCCCTCCACTTT. This codes for CASSASPGGLISPLHF.